Sequencing of this T cell receptor beta chain was carried out in a study of T cells expressing NK-cell markers. TCRdb reprocessed the 5' RACE reads and reports one entry per CDR3 protein, with no DNA. Its listing shows under 200,000 distinct CDR3 sequences. The CDR3 totals 14 residues. This sequence originates from a woman aged 18-70 years in good health. The genes are TRBV12-3 or TRBV12-4 and TRBJ1-1. Source material: blood T cells: a sorted CD56 or NKG2C T cell subset, CD4+ or CD8+ T cells, or bulk PBMC T cells (not recorded which). The CDR3 reads CASSLKGGNTEAFF.